What follows are 8 T cell receptor beta chains derived from one specimen sequenced in a study of T cell responses to AZD1222 COVID-19 vaccine. Libraries were prepared by immunoSEQ multiplex PCR; TCRdb keeps only in-frame clonotypes and omits some of them. The data hold fewer than 85,000 clones, with roughly nine tenths observed a single time. The starting material was peripheral blood, obtained on day 0 of AZD1222 vaccination. The receptor set was obtained from an adult in good health.

The chain links TRBV6-4 to TRBJ2-3, with 13 bases lining up with TRBD2. V shed 3 bases, J shed 2 bases, and the junction held 8 bases outside the gene matches. Germline V gene data show CDR1 as MRHNA and CDR2 as SNTAGT. The CDR3 loop spans 18 amino acids. CDR3 sequence reads: CASSELAGGTPNTDTQYF. CDR3 bases: TGTGCCAGCAGTGAACTAGCGGGAGGGACTCCTAACACAGATACGCAGTATTTT.

The chain recombines TRBV7-9 with TRBJ1-4; no definite D call. The CDR3 runs 13 residues. Per germline, CDR1 SEHNR and CDR2 FQNEAQ (reference sequence). Trimming stripped 1 base from V and 8 bases from J, with 8 bases between. CDR3 nucleotide sequence: TGTGCCAGCAGCTTAGGAGGACGAGAAAAACTGTTTTTT. It codes for CASSLGGREKLFF.

The chain carries TRBV6-1 and TRBJ2-1, with 7 bases matching TRBD2. The CDR3 covers 16 residues. Unmatched junction bases numbered 5, after V lost 2 bases and J lost 1 base. CDR1 and CDR2 (germline): MNHNS, SASEGT. CDR3 in DNA: TGTGCCAGCAGTGAATCGGGGGGATTTTCCTACAATGAGCAGTTCTTC. Protein: CASSESGGFSYNEQFF.

V gene TRBV24-1 combines with J gene TRBJ2-7; D possibly matches TRBD1 or TRBD2 (6 bases each). The ends were cut back, 4 bases at V and 1 base at J, with 16 bases in the middle. The CDR3 consists of 16 residues. Germline V gene sequence: CDR1 KGHDR, CDR2 SFDVKD. CDR3: CATSETGWRGSYEQYF. The CDR3 DNA sequence: TGTGCCACCAGTGAAACAGGGTGGAGGGGGTCCTACGAGCAGTACTTC.

This clone was counted ten times or more. The chain carries TRBV14 and TRBJ1-5; 7 bases agree with TRBD1. The V gene's germline CDR1 is SGHDN and CDR2 FVKESK. The length of the CDR3 is 14 residues. The ends lost 1 base at V and 5 bases at J; junction bases unmatched: 2. The CDR3 sequence is CASSQGQGDQPQHF. CDR3 bases: TGTGCCAGCAGCCAAGGACAGGGAGATCAGCCCCAGCATTTT.

The chain recombines TRBV4-3 with TRBJ1-3; D remains ambiguous. The CDR3 runs 16 residues. In germline, CDR1 is LGHNA, CDR2 YSLEER. Deletions cut 4 bases from V and 0 bases from J, with 13 bases between. DNA for the CDR3: TGCGCCAGCAGCCGAGGAATTCCAAGCTCTGGAAACACCATATATTTT. Amino acid sequence: CASSRGIPSSGNTIYF.

The rearrangement joins TRBV11-1 to TRBJ1-4; D unclear. This CDR3 has 13 residues. With 7 bases removed from V and 6 bases from J, the gap between germline ends came to 12 bases. The V gene's germline CDR1 is SGHAT and CDR2 FQDESV (reference sequence). The CDR3 DNA reads as TGTGCCAGCAAGACCGAGGGAGATGAAAAACTGTTTTTT. This sequence encodes CASKTEGDEKLFF.

The chain has TRBV14 and TRBJ2-3; D possibly corresponds to TRBD2 (5 bases). V was shortened by 1 base and J by 1 base, with 12 bases between the two germline ends. The V gene's germline CDR1 is SGHDN and CDR2 FVKESK. The CDR3 loop spans 16 amino acids. CDR3 sequence reads: CASSQVFGGGTDTQYF. The CDR3 coding sequence is TGTGCCAGCAGCCAAGTGTTTGGAGGCGGCACAGATACGCAGTATTTT.